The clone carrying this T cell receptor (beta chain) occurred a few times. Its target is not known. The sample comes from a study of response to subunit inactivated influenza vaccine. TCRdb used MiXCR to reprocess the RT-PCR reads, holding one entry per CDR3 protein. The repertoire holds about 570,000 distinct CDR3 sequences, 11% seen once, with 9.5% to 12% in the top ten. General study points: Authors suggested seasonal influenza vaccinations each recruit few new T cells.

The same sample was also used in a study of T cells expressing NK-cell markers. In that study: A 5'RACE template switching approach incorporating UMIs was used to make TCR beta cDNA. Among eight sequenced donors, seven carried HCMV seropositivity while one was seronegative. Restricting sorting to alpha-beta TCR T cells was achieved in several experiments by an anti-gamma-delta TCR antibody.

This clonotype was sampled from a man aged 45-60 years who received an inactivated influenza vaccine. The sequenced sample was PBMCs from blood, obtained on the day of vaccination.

CDR3 sequence: CASRPLAGNGPETQYF. The CDR3, as DNA: TGTGCCAGCAGACCCCTGGCAGGGAACGGCCCGGAGACCCAGTACTTC. The chain has TRBV7-8 and TRBJ2-5; possible D gene TRBD1, 5 bases. Trimming left V 6 bases short and J 5 bases short, with 22 bases between. The V gene's germline CDR1 is SGHVS and CDR2 FQNEAQ. The CDR3 is 16 residues long.